A selection of T cell receptor beta chains follows, all from one sample in a study of T-cell reconstitution after alpha-beta-depleted transplantation in children. TCRdb independently ran MiXCR on the PCR reads; one entry per CDR3 protein. The table shows hundreds of thousands of distinct CDR3 sequences, with over 15% occurring only once. Sequences were derived from PBMCs from the stem cell graft donor, sampled from the stem cell graft. The receptors stem from a human donor who donated a stem cell graft to a child with acute myeloid leukemia. The CDR3 runs from the conserved cysteine through the conserved F or W.

>TRBJ2-6|TRBV24-1
CATSDKDRTSGANVLTF
>TRBJ2-1|TRBV30
CAWSVGGREQFF
>TRBJ1-4|TRBV29-1
CSVAELDATNEKLFF
>TRBJ2-2|TRBV25-1
CASSEPGGPGELFF
>TRBJ1-1|TRBV6-1
CASTYPSGEDEAFF
>TRBJ1-4|TRBV4-2
CASSQEGRGILSNEKLFF
>TRBJ2-1|TRBV7-3
CASSLGRNGQFF
>TRBJ2-5|TRBV5-1
CASSDGLAGGQKTQYF
>TRBJ1-2|TRBV5-1
CASSYTGGDGYTF
>TRBJ2-3|TRBV10-3
CAIRVGTGLTDTQYF
>TRBJ1-2|TRBV6-1
CASSPSTGGSYGYTF
>TRBJ2-1|TRBV4-1
CASSQGTGGDEQFF
>TRBJ2-3|TRBV6-5
CASRLKGVPVDTQYF
>TRBJ2-2|TRBV6-2/TRBV6-3
CASSLQSQQSYTATGELFF
>TRBJ1-3|TRBV20-1
CSARDIDHSGNTIYF
>TRBJ2-5|TRBV7-2
CASSLNGLAGEETQYF
>TRBJ1-5|TRBV15
CATSRDLQGRNQPQHF
>TRBJ1-1|TRBV20-1
CSAGGEGTEAFF
>TRBJ2-6|TRBV5-1
CASSTGDSGANVLTF
>TRBJ2-2|TRBV7-9
CASSAWETDYTGELFF
>TRBJ1-3|TRBV10-3
CAISEGSDTIYF
>TRBJ1-1|TRBV29-1
CSVGPGQGNTEAFF
>TRBJ2-7|TRBV20-1
CSAAVGAGEQYF
>TRBJ2-7|TRBV4-3
CASSQAPTGGYEQYF
>TRBJ2-7|TRBV20-1
CSASERYEQYF
>TRBJ2-1|TRBV20-1
CSARIGGANEQFF
>TRBJ1-6|TRBV20-1
CSARERGIGLGDSYNSPLHF
>TRBJ2-5|TRBV7-2
CASSSGSGETQYF
>TRBJ2-7|TRBV7-2
CASSPGGARYEQYF
>TRBJ2-1|TRBV20-1
CSVQFNEQFF
>TRBJ1-1|TRBV28
CASSLGRVGAEAFF
>TRBJ2-1|TRBV5-6
CASSSGTGGFNEQFF
>TRBJ2-3|TRBV7-2
CASSLMRGTDTQYF
>TRBJ1-1|TRBV20-1
CSVPDRANTEAFF
>TRBJ1-5|TRBV5-1
CASSVTGGKNQPQHF
>TRBJ2-5|TRBV6-2/TRBV6-3
CASTRAGTEQETQYF
>TRBJ2-2|TRBV12-3/TRBV12-4
CASSPREPNTGELFF
>TRBJ1-1|TRBV7-9
CASSLMGQDTEAFF
>TRBJ2-7|TRBV5-1
CASSRDNYEQYF
>TRBJ1-4|TRBV20-1
CSARPGQSTNEKLFF
>TRBJ1-2|TRBV5-1
CASSYSQGDGYTF
>TRBJ2-5|TRBV7-9
CASSLVAQETQYF
>TRBJ1-2|TRBV28
CASSLQTGYPYGYTF
>TRBJ1-3|TRBV7-9
CASQSHSGNTIYF